This T cell receptor beta chain derives from a study of CD8+ T cells in alopecia areata. Study-level information: Each day, treated patients took oral tofacitinib twice, at 5 to 10 mg per dose.

The V end lost 4 bases, the J end lost 2 bases, and 9 bases lay between the germline ends. The CDR3 covers 13 residues. Germline CDR1 reads GTSNPN; CDR2 reads SVGIG (reference sequence). The treatment: oral pan-JAK inhibitor, 5-10 mg twice daily. It was cDNA, reverse transcribed from extracted RNA, that served as the sequencing template. Measured with immunoSEQ multiplex PCR; TCRdb has only the in-frame clones, and not every one. The sample holds under 200,000 clones; around three fifths are singletons and the top ten take approximately 15%. This clone came up a few times. V is TRBV30 and J is TRBJ1-5; D gene unclear. The specimen comprised CD4+ T cells sorted from blood, sampled at week 24, from a patient treated with tofacitinib. The TCR was taken from a human donor with alopecia areata. CDR3 amino acids: CAWNTLGNQPQHF. CDR3 sequence (DNA): TGTGCCTGGAATACGCTGGGCAATCAGCCCCAGCATTTT.